The 21 T cell receptor beta chains in this list originate from one sample, sequenced in a study of T cells after posttransplantation cyclophosphamide. Profiled with immunoSEQ multiplex PCR; TCRdb holds only in-frame clones, not every one. The sample gives some 61,000 clones, around 95% of which show up once; approximately 2.7% is in the top ten. The source material was PBMCs. All receptors derive from a woman aged 30 to 39 in good health and a related stem cell transplant donor.

V gene TRBV7-8 combines with J gene TRBJ1-1; D might be TRBD1 (6 bases). In germline, CDR1 is SGHVS, CDR2 FQNEAQ. This CDR3 spans 14 amino acids. Trimming shortened V by 1 base and J by 3 bases, and 9 bases separated the two germline ends. Here the CDR3 DNA reads TGTGCCAGCAGCTTAGGAGGGGGGTACACTGAAGCTTTCTTT. As protein: CASSLGGGYTEAFF.

The chain links TRBV5-1 to TRBJ2-3; 9 bases map to TRBD1. This CDR3 is 16 amino acids long. After removal of 3 bases from V and 1 base from J, the junction contained 6 bases not matched to a gene. Germline loops: CDR1 SGHRS, CDR2 YFSETQ. The chain's CDR3 is CASSSSRTGGTDTQYF. The CDR3 DNA follows: TGCGCCAGCAGCTCCAGTCGGACAGGGGGCACAGATACGCAGTATTTT.

V is TRBV9 and J is TRBJ2-5; D perhaps matches TRBD1 (6 bases). V lost 0 bases, J lost 2 bases, and 8 bases lay in between. Germline loops: CDR1 SGDLS, CDR2 YYNGEE. The CDR3 runs 14 residues. CDR3 coding DNA: TGTGCCAGCAGCGTAGCGGGGACACAAGAGACCCAGTACTTC. Its translation is CASSVAGTQETQYF.

The chain employs TRBV18 and TRBJ2-5, with TRBD2 matching over 14 bases. J was trimmed by 3 bases and V by 0 bases; bases with no gene match: 0. The germline V gene encodes CDR1 KGHSH and CDR2 LQKENI. The CDR3 length is 16 residues. CDR3 coding DNA: TGTGCCAGCTCACCACCGGGACTAGCGGGGGAAGAGACCCAGTACTTC. This translates into CASSPPGLAGEETQYF.

The chain uses TRBV30 and TRBJ2-7; D is undetermined. Trimming pared 2 bases from V and 2 bases from J, leaving 16 bases between. The V gene's germline CDR1 is GTSNPN and CDR2 SVGIG (reference sequence). The CDR3 totals 15 residues. The CDR3 here is CAWSSHQPITYEQYF. The CDR3 DNA follows: TGTGCCTGGAGTTCCCATCAACCCATTACCTACGAGCAGTACTTC.

V gene TRBV5-4 combines with J gene TRBJ1-1; tentatively, D is TRBD1 (6 bases). Germline-derived CDR1 and CDR2 are SGHNT and YYREEE (reference sequence). Trimming pared 4 bases from V and 4 bases from J, leaving 14 bases between. CDR3 length equals 14 residues. CDR3 sequence (DNA): TGTGCCAGCAGCCCCGGGGGCGAAGGCACTGAAGCTTTCTTT. Translated: CASSPGGEGTEAFF.

In nucleotides, the CDR3 is TGCGCCAGCAGCTTGGGGACAGGCTACAATGAGCAGTTCTTC. Protein product: CASSLGTGYNEQFF. The chain has TRBV5-1 and TRBJ2-1; 7 bases agree with TRBD1. V trimming: 0 bases; J trimming: 3 bases; junction bases outside the gene matches: 0. The CDR3 spans 14 residues. Germline lookup yields CDR1 SGHRS and CDR2 YFSETQ.

The chain carries TRBV9 and TRBJ2-2; TRBD1 or TRBD2 may be the D gene (6 bases each). Germline V gene data show CDR1 as SGDLS and CDR2 as YYNGEE. The CDR3 spans 16 residues. V was clipped by 3 bases and J by 1 base, with 13 bases between them. For the CDR3, the DNA is TGTGCCAGCAGCGAGGGGGGACGGATGAACACCGGGGAGCTGTTTTTT. This gives the protein CASSEGGRMNTGELFF.

This chain joins TRBV7-7 and TRBJ2-1; TRBD2 is a possible D gene (5 bases). V was clipped by 5 bases and J by 9 bases, with 14 bases between them. Looked up from germline, CDR1 is SSHAT and CDR2 is FNYEAQ (reference sequence). The CDR3 is 13 residues long. CDR3 sequence: CASSTREGGEQFF. CDR3 nucleotide sequence: TGTGCCAGCAGCACACGGGAAGGTGGTGAGCAGTTCTTC.

This clone was seen more than once but under ten times. The rearrangement links TRBV14 to TRBJ1-3; D remains unclear. V was shortened by 1 base and J by 0 bases, with 10 bases between the two germline ends. This CDR3 is built from 16 residues. Germline V lookup: CDR1 SGHDN, CDR2 FVKESK. CDR3 amino acids: CASSQAGSFSGNTIYF. As DNA, the CDR3 is TGTGCCAGCAGCCAAGCCGGCAGTTTCTCTGGAAACACCATATATTTT.

The chain links TRBV7-2 to TRBJ2-3; D is possibly TRBD2 (7 bases). Deletions cut 2 bases from V and 5 bases from J, with 17 bases between. Germline loops: CDR1 SGHTA, CDR2 FQGNSA. The CDR3 contains 16 residues. CDR3 region: CASSLWGRLAQDTQYF. DNA of the CDR3: TGTGCCAGCAGCTTATGGGGGCGACTAGCCCAAGATACGCAGTATTTT.

The chain joins TRBV2 to TRBJ1-2, with a weak D call TRBD1 (6 bases). CDR3 length: 16 amino acids. V lost 6 bases and J lost 4, with 21 bases in between. CDR1 SNHLY and CDR2 FYNNEI come from the germline V gene. The CDR3 region has the DNA TGTGCCAGCAGGGGACTCCGGGGGGCGCTGAGCTATGGCTACACCTTC. This translates into CASRGLRGALSYGYTF.

The chain links TRBV6-5 to TRBJ2-1, with 15 bases aligning to TRBD2. This CDR3 spans 12 amino acids. With V trimmed by 6 bases and J by 15 bases, 3 bases remained unmatched. Germline V CDR1 and CDR2: MNHEY, SVGAGI. This chain's CDR3 is CASSGLAGGAFF. DNA for the CDR3: TGTGCCAGCAGCGGACTAGCGGGGGGGGCGTTCTTC.

The J gene is TRBJ1-1, the V gene TRBV7-2; D is undetermined. The CDR3 spans 10 residues. Germline assignment: CDR1 SGHTA and CDR2 FQGNSA. Trimming took 5 bases from V and 13 from J, leaving 11 bases between them. The CDR3, as DNA: TGTGCCAGCAGCCGTTGGGGAGGTTTCTTT. Protein sequence: CASSRWGGFF. Looking up the rest from reference TRBV7-2 and TRBJ1-1 gives the full variable domain: GAGVSQSPSNKVTEKGKDVELRCDPISGHTALYWYRQSLGQGLEFLIYFQGNSAPDKSGLPSDRFSAERTGGSVSTLTIQRTQQEDSAVYLCASSRWGGFFGQGTRLTVV.

This sequence joins TRBV28 and TRBJ1-4; D not resolved. The ends were cut back, 3 bases at V and 8 bases at J, with 10 bases in the middle. Per the germline V gene, CDR1 is MDHEN and CDR2 is SYDVKM. The CDR3 totals 13 residues. CDR3 protein: CASSFRPLEKLFF. The CDR3 region has the DNA TGTGCCAGCAGTTTCCGGCCCTTAGAAAAACTGTTTTTT.

The chain combines TRBV4-1 with TRBJ2-4; 7 bases are a match to TRBD1. Germline V gene data show CDR1 as MGHRA and CDR2 as YSYEKL. Trimming cost V 6 bases and J 0 bases; bases outside gene matches: 2. The CDR3 is made up of 14 amino acids. CDR3 sequence (DNA): TGCGCCAGCAGTACAGGGGAAGCCAAAAACATTCAGTACTTC. This encodes CASSTGEAKNIQYF.

The chain combines TRBV7-2 with TRBJ2-1, with D hard to call. The CDR3 sequence is 13 residues long. Germline CDR1 SGHTA, CDR2 FQGNSA. The ends were cut back, 3 bases at V and 15 bases at J, with 18 bases in the middle. The CDR3 nucleotides are TGTGCCAGCAGCTTCGGCAGTCATTCCACTCTGTTCTTC. Translation: CASSFGSHSTLFF.

The rearrangement uses TRBV6-5 and TRBJ2-2; tentative D call: TRBD1 (5 bases). The CDR3 is 13 amino acids. Germline CDR1 MNHEY, CDR2 SVGAGI. The V end lost 6 bases, the J end lost 6 bases, and 11 bases lay between the germline ends. CDR3 DNA: TGTGCCAGCAGCCAGACAGTGGCCGGGGAGCTGTTTTTT. This gives the protein CASSQTVAGELFF.

The rearrangement links TRBV10-3 to TRBJ1-4, with 7 bases matching TRBD1. CDR1 is ENHRY, CDR2 SYGVKD, per germline. The CDR3 consists of 15 residues. V dropped 0 bases and J dropped 8; count of bases not matched to a gene: 6. The CDR3 loop is CAISESQGSREKLFF. The DNA for the CDR3 is TGTGCCATCAGTGAGTCACAGGGGAGTAGGGAAAAACTGTTTTTT.

This chain connects TRBV10-3 to TRBJ2-7; D remains unclear. The CDR3 spans 14 residues. V was clipped by 3 bases and J by 2 bases, with 11 bases between them. CDR1 is ENHRY, CDR2 SYGVKD, per germline. DNA for the CDR3: TGTGCCATCAGTGAAGTCCGGCAGCCCTACGAGCAGTACTTC. It codes for CAISEVRQPYEQYF.

The chain combines TRBV9 with TRBJ2-5; no clear D. Germline CDR1 reads SGDLS; CDR2 reads YYNGEE. The CDR3 contains 14 residues. Trimming took off 0 bases at V and 1 base at J, with 7 bases between the two ends. CDR3 sequence: CASSVAATQETQYF. The CDR3 DNA reads as TGTGCCAGCAGCGTAGCGGCAACCCAAGAGACCCAGTACTTC.